These T cell receptor beta chains were read from a single sample in a study of OX40 agonist ivuxolimab in advanced cancers. Sequenced by immunoSEQ multiplex PCR; TCRdb stores in-frame clones only, minus some. The table lists approximately 74,000 clones, around 90% of them singletons. The sequenced sample was CD4+ or CD8+ T cells sorted from blood, obtained in a trial of the OX40 agonist ivuxolimab. Receptor source: an adult with an advanced solid tumor such as melanoma, head and neck, liver or kidney cancer. CDR3s include the opening cysteine and the closing phenylalanine or tryptophan. The D gene is left open where the match is weak. The size field is filled for only some rows; it gives once, few, many or a size class.

j_call: TRBJ1-6; d_call: NA; clone_size: once; v_call: TRBV6-6; cdr3_aa: CASTIRQDSPLHF; cdr3_nt: TGTGCCAGCACCATCCGACAAGATTCACCCCTCCACTTT
j_call: TRBJ2-1; d_call: NA; clone_size: NA; v_call: TRBV11-3; cdr3_aa: CASSLAGVWNEQFF; cdr3_nt: TGTGCCAGCAGCTTAGCGGGAGTATGGAATGAGCAGTTCTTC
j_call: TRBJ2-3; d_call: TRBD2; clone_size: NA; v_call: TRBV10-2; cdr3_aa: CASSFSGRGDTQYF; cdr3_nt: TGCGCCAGCAGTTTTAGCGGGAGAGGAGATACGCAGTATTTT
j_call: TRBJ2-3; d_call: TRBD2; clone_size: NA; v_call: TRBV7-9; cdr3_aa: CASSPPGVAGGDTQYF; cdr3_nt: TGTGCCAGCAGCCCTCCTGGAGTAGCGGGAGGAGATACGCAGTATTTT
j_call: TRBJ2-2; d_call: TRBD2; clone_size: NA; v_call: TRBV7-2; cdr3_aa: CASSLISGSTGELFF; cdr3_nt: TGTGCCAGCAGCTTAATTAGCGGGAGCACCGGGGAGCTGTTTTTT
j_call: TRBJ2-7; d_call: NA; clone_size: NA; v_call: TRBV5-1; cdr3_aa: CASSLSRGEYEQYF; cdr3_nt: TGCGCCAGCAGCTTGTCCCGCGGTGAATACGAGCAGTACTTC
j_call: TRBJ1-5; d_call: TRBD1; clone_size: NA; v_call: TRBV30; cdr3_aa: CAWSVTGDSPNQPQHF; cdr3_nt: TGTGCCTGGAGTGTAACCGGGGACAGCCCCAATCAGCCCCAGCATTTT
j_call: TRBJ2-1; d_call: NA; clone_size: NA; v_call: TRBV11-1; cdr3_aa: CASSLVDGPSEQFF; cdr3_nt: TGTGCCAGCAGCTTAGTGGACGGCCCCAGTGAGCAGTTCTTC
j_call: TRBJ2-5; d_call: TRBD2; clone_size: few; v_call: TRBV13; cdr3_aa: CASSSGLAGETQYF; cdr3_nt: TGTGCCAGCAGCTCCGGACTAGCGGGAGAGACCCAGTACTTC
j_call: TRBJ2-7; d_call: NA; clone_size: NA; v_call: TRBV6-6; cdr3_aa: CASSRLRGNEQYF; cdr3_nt: TGTGCCAGCAGCCGGCTCCGAGGAAACGAGCAGTACTTC
j_call: TRBJ2-3; d_call: NA; clone_size: few; v_call: TRBV7-6; cdr3_aa: CASNLGGASGVTDTQYF; cdr3_nt: TGTGCCAGCAACCTAGGGGGCGCGAGCGGGGTCACAGATACGCAGTATTTT
j_call: TRBJ1-5; d_call: TRBD1; clone_size: NA; v_call: TRBV30; cdr3_aa: CAWSTGGQLNQPQHF; cdr3_nt: TGTGCCTGGAGTACCGGGGGACAGCTAAATCAGCCCCAGCATTTT
j_call: TRBJ2-7; d_call: TRBD2; clone_size: NA; v_call: TRBV27; cdr3_aa: CASARDYLYEQYF; cdr3_nt: TGTGCCAGCGCCCGGGACTACCTTTACGAGCAGTACTTC
j_call: TRBJ2-1; d_call: TRBD2; clone_size: once; v_call: TRBV28; cdr3_aa: CASRVGGSGTEQFF; cdr3_nt: TGTGCCAGCAGGGTTGGCGGGAGTGGGACTGAGCAGTTCTTC
j_call: TRBJ2-7; d_call: NA; clone_size: NA; v_call: TRBV7-8; cdr3_aa: CASSLVSGDREQYF; cdr3_nt: TGTGCCAGCAGCTTAGTGTCAGGGGATCGCGAGCAGTACTTC
j_call: TRBJ2-7; d_call: NA; clone_size: NA; v_call: TRBV11-2; cdr3_aa: CASSQNRGVGEQYF; cdr3_nt: TGTGCCAGCAGCCAGAACCGGGGAGTGGGGGAGCAGTACTTC
j_call: TRBJ2-7; d_call: TRBD1; clone_size: NA; v_call: TRBV6-1; cdr3_aa: CASSEEGGQGASYEQYF; cdr3_nt: TGTGCCAGCAGTGAGGAAGGGGGACAGGGGGCTTCCTACGAGCAGTACTTC
j_call: TRBJ2-3; d_call: TRBD2; clone_size: NA; v_call: TRBV11-2; cdr3_aa: CASSLIAGSTDTQYF; cdr3_nt: TGTGCCAGCAGCTTAATAGCGGGAAGCACAGATACGCAGTATTTT
j_call: TRBJ2-3; d_call: TRBD2; clone_size: NA; v_call: TRBV11-1; cdr3_aa: CASSFSGLAPDTQYF; cdr3_nt: TGTGCCAGCAGCTTCTCTGGACTAGCCCCAGATACGCAGTATTTT
j_call: TRBJ2-1; d_call: NA; clone_size: once; v_call: TRBV7-3; cdr3_aa: CASSLGLGGGNEQFF; cdr3_nt: TGTGCCAGCAGCTTGGGACTGGGGGGCGGGAATGAGCAGTTCTTC
j_call: TRBJ1-1; d_call: NA; clone_size: NA; v_call: TRBV6-1; cdr3_aa: CASSELGSTEAFF; cdr3_nt: TGTGCCAGCAGTGAACTGGGGAGCACTGAAGCTTTCTTT
j_call: TRBJ2-7; d_call: NA; clone_size: NA; v_call: TRBV9; cdr3_aa: CASSEGAGAGWTYEQYF; cdr3_nt: TGTGCCAGCAGCGAGGGTGCTGGCGCGGGATGGACCTACGAGCAGTACTTC
j_call: TRBJ2-1; d_call: NA; clone_size: NA; v_call: TRBV5-1; cdr3_aa: CASSLGSKELNEQFF; cdr3_nt: TGCGCCAGCAGCTTGGGTTCGAAGGAACTAAATGAGCAGTTCTTC
j_call: TRBJ2-7; d_call: TRBD1; clone_size: NA; v_call: TRBV19; cdr3_aa: CASTKYPGQAYEQYF; cdr3_nt: TGTGCCAGTACCAAATACCCGGGACAGGCCTACGAGCAGTACTTC
j_call: TRBJ1-5; d_call: TRBD1; clone_size: NA; v_call: TRBV2; cdr3_aa: CASSGQGGGQPQHF; cdr3_nt: TGTGCCAGCAGTGGACAGGGCGGTGGGCAGCCCCAGCATTTT
j_call: TRBJ1-2; d_call: NA; clone_size: NA; v_call: TRBV19; cdr3_aa: CASSRQTQPNYGYTF; cdr3_nt: TGTGCCAGTAGTAGACAGACCCAACCTAACTATGGCTACACCTTC
j_call: TRBJ2-5; d_call: NA; clone_size: NA; v_call: TRBV28; cdr3_aa: CASTNGYQETQYF; cdr3_nt: TGTGCCAGCACCAACGGGTACCAAGAGACCCAGTACTTC
j_call: TRBJ2-5; d_call: TRBD2; clone_size: NA; v_call: TRBV2; cdr3_aa: CASRLGLAETQYF; cdr3_nt: TGTGCCAGCCGCCTGGGACTAGCGGAGACCCAGTACTTC
j_call: TRBJ1-5; d_call: NA; clone_size: NA; v_call: TRBV6-5; cdr3_aa: CASRPPGGVNQPQHF; cdr3_nt: TGTGCCAGCAGACCCCCCGGAGGGGTCAATCAGCCCCAGCATTTT
j_call: TRBJ2-7; d_call: NA; clone_size: NA; v_call: TRBV19; cdr3_aa: CASSNGRGGAEQYF; cdr3_nt: TGTGCCAGTAGTAATGGCAGGGGGGGAGCGGAGCAGTACTTC
j_call: TRBJ1-1; d_call: NA; clone_size: NA; v_call: TRBV6-5; cdr3_aa: CASSYWRNTEAFF; cdr3_nt: TGTGCCAGCAGTTACTGGAGGAACACTGAAGCTTTCTTT